Shown below are 9 T cell receptor beta chains from a single sample sequenced in a study of Graves' ophthalmopathy and Graves' hyperthyroidism (dated by TCRdb to 2017 to 2018). TCRdb records Illumina HiSeq 2000 as the sequencer. For repertoire sequencing, TCR beta CDR3 regions were amplified from RNA transcripts. A first-round RT-PCR used HTBI primers with the Qiagen OneStep RT-PCR kit, followed by a second-round multiplex PCR, size selection and purification. TCRdb handled the public reads itself, with Q25 trimming in fastp and clone calling in MiXCR, and kept productive beta chains. Every distinct CDR3 protein forms one entry, paired with its most common genes and DNA. The sample includes 200,000 to 250,000 distinct CDR3 sequences, with over 25% observed a single time. Jointly, the top ten make up 8.5% to 9.5% of the sample. Sample: peripheral blood. The receptors stem from a man aged 45-60 years with Graves' ophthalmopathy. Donor details come from another sample of the same person, matched by shared clones.

The chain joins TRBV11-2 to TRBJ2-7; 7 bases line up with TRBD1. Germline trimming cut 5 bases from V and 5 bases from J; bases unmatched to any gene: 15. The CDR3 covers 16 residues. Germline V gives CDR1 SGHAT, CDR2 FQNNGV. The CDR3: CASSPDYHRGLHEQYF. As DNA, the CDR3 is TGTGCCAGCAGCCCAGACTATCACAGGGGCCTACACGAGCAGTACTTC.

The V call is TRBV12-3 or TRBV12-4, the J call TRBJ2-7, with a tentative D call TRBD2 (6 bases). Trimming shortened V by 6 bases and J by 9 bases, and 12 bases separated the two germline ends. There are 11 residues in the CDR3. CDR3: CASSRRRAQYF. The CDR3 DNA reads as TGTGCCAGCAGCCGTAGGAGGGCGCAGTACTTC.

In this sample, this clonotype turned up many times. The chain links TRBV6-5 to TRBJ1-5; TRBD1 aligns across 7 bases. Looked up from germline, CDR1 is MNHEY and CDR2 is SVGAGI. J was trimmed by 4 bases and V by 6 bases; bases with no gene match: 9. The CDR3 consists of 15 residues. The CDR3 protein is CASSPGDSTNQPQHF. In DNA form, the CDR3 reads TGTGCCAGCAGCCCCGGGGACAGTACAAATCAGCCCCAGCATTTT.

In this sample, this clonotype turned up many times. The CDR3 nucleotides are TGTGCCAGCAGAGGAACTAGCGACTCCTACGAGCAGTACTTC. Its protein product is CASRGTSDSYEQYF. The chain joins TRBV7-2 to TRBJ2-7, with 7 positions matching TRBD2. V lost 6 bases and J lost 0; bases outside the gene matches: 5. The CDR3 consists of 14 residues. In germline, CDR1 is SGHTA, CDR2 FQGNSA.

The genes are TRBV5-1 and TRBJ1-3; no clear D. The CDR3 totals 16 residues. The germline CDR1 and CDR2 sequences are SGHRS and YFSETQ. V lost 4 bases, J lost 8 bases, and 22 bases lay in between. The CDR3 region is CASSMRPLIDGDTIYF. DNA of the CDR3: TGCGCCAGCAGCATGCGCCCTCTTATAGACGGAGACACCATATATTTT.

Ten or more counts support this clonotype. This chain uses TRBV12-3 or TRBV12-4 with TRBJ2-5; D is possibly TRBD1 (5 bases). The CDR3 loop spans 12 amino acids. V shed 4 bases and J shed 5 bases, with 8 bases lying between them. For the CDR3, the DNA is TGTGCCAGCAGTTCAGGGTTGGAGACCCAGTACTTC. It yields the protein CASSSGLETQYF.

This clonotype was detected ten times or more. The chain combines TRBV18 with TRBJ2-7; TRBD1 matches 9 bases. Trimming at V came to 3 bases and at J to 3 bases, leaving 6 bases not matched to a gene. The length of the CDR3 is 15 residues. Germline V CDR1 and CDR2: KGHSH, LQKENI. CDR3 DNA: TGTGCCAGCTCACCGAATTCGGGACAGGGCTACGAGCAGTACTTC. This codes for CASSPNSGQGYEQYF.

This clonotype was picked up one time. As DNA, the CDR3 is TGTGCCAGCAGTCCGATCGGGACTGGCTACACAGATACGCAGTATTTT. Protein sequence: CASSPIGTGYTDTQYF. The chain is built from TRBV12-3 or TRBV12-4 and TRBJ2-3, with a possible D match to TRBD2 (6 bases). V was clipped by 5 bases and J by 2 bases, with 17 bases between them. This CDR3 has 16 residues.

This clonotype has a count of ten or more. V is TRBV5-1 and J is TRBJ2-7, with D uncertain. The CDR3 totals 13 residues. Germline CDR1 is SGHRS and CDR2 is YFSETQ. Trimming removed 0 bases from V and 3 bases from J, with 7 bases in between. The CDR3 reads CASSLDRNYEQYF. The CDR3, as DNA: TGCGCCAGCAGCTTGGACAGAAACTACGAGCAGTACTTC.